The entry that follows covers one T cell receptor beta chain sequence. The antigen is undetermined. This record comes from a study of cytomegalovirus exposure and HLA in healthy donors. For the study at large: Out of 150 million to 200 million T cells, an earlier analysis found roughly 110 million unique TCR beta sequences in total. A preliminary data release comprised approximately 85 million unique TCRs obtained from HLA-typed donors. Overall study results and limits: Prior analysis indicated that the majority of TCR beta V segments exhibited productivity approximately 90% or approximately 30% of the time. A later analysis found that most CMV-associated TCR beta chains appeared HLA-restricted.

PCR employed 60 Vbeta and 13 Jbeta primers. Profiled with immunoSEQ multiplex PCR; TCRdb holds only in-frame clones, not every one. Listed are about 53,000 clones; roughly 2.1% falls within the top ten. Trimming pared 3 bases from V and 4 bases from J, leaving 19 bases between. Germline-derived CDR1 and CDR2 are SGHRS and YFSETQ. This CDR3 has 16 amino acids. The sequencing input was PBMCs. The clonotype was recovered from a woman aged 18-29 years in good health and CMV-seronegative. The chain carries TRBV5-1 and TRBJ1-1; D is unclear. The CDR3 sequence is CASSWIQAGAGTEAFF. The CDR3 coding sequence is TGCGCCAGCAGCTGGATTCAAGCAGGAGCGGGCACTGAAGCTTTCTTT.